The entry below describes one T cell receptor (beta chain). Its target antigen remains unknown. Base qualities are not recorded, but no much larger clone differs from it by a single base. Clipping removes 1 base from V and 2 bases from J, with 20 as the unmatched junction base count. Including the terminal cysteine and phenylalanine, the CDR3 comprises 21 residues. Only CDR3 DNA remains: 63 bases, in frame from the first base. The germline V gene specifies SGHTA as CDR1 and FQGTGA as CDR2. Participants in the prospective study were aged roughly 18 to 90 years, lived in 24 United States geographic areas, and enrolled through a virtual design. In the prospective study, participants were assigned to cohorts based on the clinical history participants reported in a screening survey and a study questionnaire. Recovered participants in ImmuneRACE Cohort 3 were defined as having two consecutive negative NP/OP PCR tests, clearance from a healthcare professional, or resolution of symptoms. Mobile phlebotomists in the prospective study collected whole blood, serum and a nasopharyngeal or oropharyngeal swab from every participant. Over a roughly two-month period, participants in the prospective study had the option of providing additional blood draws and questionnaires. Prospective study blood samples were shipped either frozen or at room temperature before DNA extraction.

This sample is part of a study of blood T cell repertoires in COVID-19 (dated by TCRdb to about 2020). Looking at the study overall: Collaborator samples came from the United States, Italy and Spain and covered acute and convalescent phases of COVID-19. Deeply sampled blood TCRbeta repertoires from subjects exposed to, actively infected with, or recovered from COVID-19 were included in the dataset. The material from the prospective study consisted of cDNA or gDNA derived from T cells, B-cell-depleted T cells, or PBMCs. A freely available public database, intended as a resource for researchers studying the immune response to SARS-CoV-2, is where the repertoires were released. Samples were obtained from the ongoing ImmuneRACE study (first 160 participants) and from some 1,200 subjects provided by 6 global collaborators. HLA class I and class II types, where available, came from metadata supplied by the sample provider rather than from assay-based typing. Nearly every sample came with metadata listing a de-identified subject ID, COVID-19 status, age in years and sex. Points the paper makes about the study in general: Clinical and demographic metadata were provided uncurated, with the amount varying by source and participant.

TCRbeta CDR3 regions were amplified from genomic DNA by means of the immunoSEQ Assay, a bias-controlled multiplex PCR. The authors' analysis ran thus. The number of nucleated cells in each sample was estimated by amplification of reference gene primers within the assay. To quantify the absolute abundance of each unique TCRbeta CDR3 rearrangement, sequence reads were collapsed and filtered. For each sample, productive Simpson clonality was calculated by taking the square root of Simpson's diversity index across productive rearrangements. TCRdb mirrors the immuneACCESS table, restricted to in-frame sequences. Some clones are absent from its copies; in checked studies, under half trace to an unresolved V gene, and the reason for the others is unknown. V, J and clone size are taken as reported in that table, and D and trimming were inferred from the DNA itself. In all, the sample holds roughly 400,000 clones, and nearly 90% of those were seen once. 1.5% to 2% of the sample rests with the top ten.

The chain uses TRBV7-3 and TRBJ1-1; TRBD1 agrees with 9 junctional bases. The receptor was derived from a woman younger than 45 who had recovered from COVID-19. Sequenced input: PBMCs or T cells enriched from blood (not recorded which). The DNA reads TGTGCCAGCAGCTTAATTAGGCTTTTTTCCCGGGACAGGGACCATAACACTGAAGCTTTCTTT. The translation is CASSLIRLFSRDRDHNTEAFF.